A single sample is the source of the 4 T cell receptor beta chains below, sequenced in a study of T cell changes during pregnancy in multiple sclerosis. TCRdb's table, derived via immunoSEQ multiplex PCR, lists solely in-frame clones and lacks some. The top ten clones hold 2.5% to 3.5% of a sample with over 55,000 clones, almost 95% of them seen once. The material was CD8+ T cells from peripheral blood mononuclear cells, obtained in the third trimester of pregnancy. These receptors came from a female donor in good health, enrolled as a control in a pregnancy study.

The chain uses TRBV7-2 and TRBJ2-3; 8 nucleotides line up with TRBD2. This CDR3 has 17 amino acids. Germline trimming cut 1 base from V and 2 bases from J; bases unmatched to any gene: 8. Germline lookup yields CDR1 SGHTA and CDR2 FQGNSA. The CDR3 DNA reads TGTGCCAGCAGCTTAGATTTGGGGCGGGGGGCCACAGATACGCAGTATTTT. The encoded protein is CASSLDLGRGATDTQYF.

V is TRBV5-6 and J is TRBJ2-1; a possible D gene is TRBD2 (5 bases). The V end was cut by 9 bases, the J end by 0 bases, with 19 bases between. Germline V gene data show CDR1 as SGHDT and CDR2 as YYEEEE. CDR3 length: 16 residues. CDR3 loop: CATENGGLSSYNEQFF. The DNA of the CDR3 is TGTGCCACCGAGAACGGAGGACTGAGCTCCTACAATGAGCAGTTCTTC.

The V gene is TRBV9, the J gene TRBJ2-3; TRBD2 agrees at 7 bases. The junction had 6 bases not matched to a gene; V was cut back by 1 base and J by 1 base. The CDR3 consists of 16 residues. CDR1 is SGDLS, CDR2 YYNGEE, per germline. The CDR3 here is CASSVKFAGGTDTQYF. CDR3 DNA: TGTGCCAGCAGCGTAAAGTTTGCGGGGGGCACAGATACGCAGTATTTT.

This CDR3 reads CASSILLSSYEQYF. For the CDR3, the DNA is TGTGCCAGTAGTATACTCCTGAGCTCCTACGAGCAGTACTTC. The V call is TRBV19, the J call TRBJ2-7; D is unclear. Germline values: CDR1 LNHDA, CDR2 SQIVND (reference sequence). The CDR3 has 14 residues. The V and J ends lost 2 bases and 0 bases respectively, with 8 bases between them. The complete variable domain, with remaining parts taken from reference TRBV19 and TRBJ2-7, reads DGGITQSPKYLFRKEGQNVTLSCEQNLNHDAMYWYRQDPGQGLRLIYYSQIVNDFQKGDIAEGYSVSREKKESFPLTVTSAQKNPTAFYLCASSILLSSYEQYFGPGTRLTVT.